This TCR beta chain is from a study of T-cell memory formation after mild COVID-19. The wider study: The study found TCR clusters largely donor specific.

Germline V CDR1 and CDR2: DFQATT, SNEGSKA (reference sequence). The germline V and J ends were trimmed by 5 bases and 4 bases, with 15 bases remaining between them. The CDR3 runs 13 residues. MiXCR, applied by TCRdb to the 5' RACE reads, yields one record per CDR3 protein. The sample has fewer than 650,000 distinct CDR3 sequences; roughly 22% are singletons. The sample was PBMCs or a T cell subset sorted from them (not recorded which). The source is an adult woman who had mild COVID-19 (a few samples of this study predate the infection). Cell type and time point are not known. The chain combines TRBV20-1 with TRBJ2-7, with D perhaps matching TRBD1 (7 bases). The CDR3 DNA sequence: TGCAGTGCTCCCGGAGGGGGCGGATACGAGCAGTACTTC. Amino acid sequence: CSAPGGGGYEQYF.